This is a list of T cell receptor beta chains from one sample in a study of cytomegalovirus exposure and HLA in healthy donors. TCRdb keeps only in-frame clones here, not all; method: immunoSEQ multiplex PCR. The sample gives some 120,000 clones, 74% of which show up once; approximately 6.4% is in the top ten. Sequencing input: PBMCs. The receptors were sampled from a woman aged 45-59 years in good health and CMV-seropositive. Both conserved end residues are part of each CDR3. The D gene is left open where the match is weak. The size field is filled for only some rows; it gives once, few, many or a size class.

>-|TRBV5-1|-|TRBJ1-2
CASSPLETRGGYTF
TGCGCCAGCAGCCCTTTAGAGACCAGGGGTGGCTACACCTTC
>few|TRBV19|-|TRBJ1-5
CASSTGQFNQPQHF
TGTGCCAGTAGTACTGGACAGTTCAATCAGCCCCAGCATTTT
>-|TRBV19|TRBD2|TRBJ2-4
CASSTDLGTSGSLAKNIQYF
TGTGCCAGTAGTACCGACCTCGGGACTAGCGGGTCTCTAGCCAAAAACATTCAGTACTTC
>-|TRBV19|TRBD1|TRBJ2-2
CASSTGVRTGELFF
TGTGCCAGTAGCACAGGGGTGAGGACCGGGGAGCTGTTTTTT
>-|TRBV27|-|TRBJ2-7
CASSLAGASYEQYF
TGTGCCAGCAGTTTGGCGGGGGCGTCCTACGAGCAGTACTTC
>once|TRBV10-2|-|TRBJ1-2
CASTPGGPGGYTF
TGCGCCAGCACTCCGGGGGGGCCAGGTGGCTACACCTTC
>-|TRBV18|TRBD1|TRBJ1-2
CASSTGDRNYGYTF
TGTGCCAGCTCCACAGGGGATAGGAACTATGGCTACACCTTC
>-|TRBV7-2|-|TRBJ1-2
CASSLARDYGYTF
TGTGCCAGCAGCTTAGCGCGAGACTATGGCTACACCTTC
>-|TRBV11-1|TRBD1|TRBJ2-2
CASSHRGNTGELFF
TGTGCCAGCAGCCACAGGGGAAACACCGGGGAGCTGTTTTTT
>-|TRBV28|-|TRBJ1-2
CASSPPRTAFSYGYTF
TGTGCCAGCAGTCCTCCTAGGACAGCTTTTTCCTATGGCTACACCTTC
>-|TRBV25-1|-|TRBJ2-7
CASSVTTEYEQYF
TGTGCCAGCAGTGTTACGACGGAGTACGAGCAGTACTTC
>-|TRBV5-4|-|TRBJ1-6
CATKPGNHRDSPLHF
TGTGCCACCAAACCGGGGAATCATCGGGATTCACCCCTCCACTTT
>-|TRBV18|TRBD2|TRBJ2-1
CASSREGLPSNEQFF
TGTGCCAGCTCGCGGGAGGGACTACCCTCGAATGAGCAGTTCTTC
>-|TRBV5-1|TRBD1|TRBJ1-4
CASSQGQWASGKLFF
TGCGCCAGCAGCCAGGGACAGTGGGCGTCAGGAAAACTGTTTTTT
>-|TRBV6-5|TRBD1|TRBJ2-7
CASSSTGVPREQYF
TGTGCCAGCAGTTCGACAGGGGTACCTCGCGAGCAGTACTTC
>-|TRBV29-1|-|TRBJ1-2
CSGGSGYGYTF
TGCAGCGGTGGATCGGGGTATGGCTACACCTTC
>-|TRBV5-1|TRBD2|TRBJ2-7
CASSASGERAYEQYF
TGCGCCAGCAGCGCCAGCGGGGAGAGGGCCTACGAGCAGTACTTC